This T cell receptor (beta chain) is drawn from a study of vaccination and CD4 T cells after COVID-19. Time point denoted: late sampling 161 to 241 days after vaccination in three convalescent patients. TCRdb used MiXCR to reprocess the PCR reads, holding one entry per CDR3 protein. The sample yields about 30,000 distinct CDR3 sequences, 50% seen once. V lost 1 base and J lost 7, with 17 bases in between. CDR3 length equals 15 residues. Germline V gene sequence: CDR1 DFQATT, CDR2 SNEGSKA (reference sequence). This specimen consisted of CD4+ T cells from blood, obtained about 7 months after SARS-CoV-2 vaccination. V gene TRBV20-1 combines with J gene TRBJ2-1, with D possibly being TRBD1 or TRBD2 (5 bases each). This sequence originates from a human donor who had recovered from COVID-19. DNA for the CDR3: TGCAGTGCTAGAGTAACCGGGACCCGAACTAATGAGCAGTTCTTC. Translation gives CSARVTGTRTNEQFF.